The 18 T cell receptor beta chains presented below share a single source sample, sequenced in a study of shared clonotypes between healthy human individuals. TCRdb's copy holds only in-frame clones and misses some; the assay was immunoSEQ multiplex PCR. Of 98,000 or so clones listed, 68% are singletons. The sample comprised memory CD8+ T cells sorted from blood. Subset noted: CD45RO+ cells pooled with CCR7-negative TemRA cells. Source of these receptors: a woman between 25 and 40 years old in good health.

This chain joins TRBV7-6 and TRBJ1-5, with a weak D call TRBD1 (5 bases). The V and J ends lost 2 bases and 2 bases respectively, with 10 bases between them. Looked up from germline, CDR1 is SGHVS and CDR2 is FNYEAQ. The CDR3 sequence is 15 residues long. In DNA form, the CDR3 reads TGTGCCAGCAGCTTAATGTCGACAGGCAATCAGCCCCAGCATTTT. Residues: CASSLMSTGNQPQHF. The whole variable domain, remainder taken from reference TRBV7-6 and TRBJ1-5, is GAGVSQSPRYKVTKRGQDVALRCDPISGHVSLYWYRQALGQGPEFLTYFNYEAQQDKSGLPNDRFSAERPEGSISTLTIQRTEQRDSAMYRCASSLMSTGNQPQHFGDGTRLSIL.

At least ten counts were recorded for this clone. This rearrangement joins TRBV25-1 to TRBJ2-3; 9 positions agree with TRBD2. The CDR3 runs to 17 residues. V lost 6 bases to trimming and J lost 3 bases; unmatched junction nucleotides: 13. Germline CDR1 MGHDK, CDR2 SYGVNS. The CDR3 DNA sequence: TGTGCCAGCAGGGTCCTAGCGGGATTCGGGGGTACAGATACGCAGTATTTT. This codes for CASRVLAGFGGTDTQYF. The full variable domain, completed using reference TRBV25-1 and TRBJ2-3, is EADIYQTPRYLVIGTGKKITLECSQTMGHDKMYWYQQDPGMELHLIHYSYGVNSTEKGDLSSESTVSRIRTEHFPLTLESARPSHTSQYLCASRVLAGFGGTDTQYFGPGTRLTVL.

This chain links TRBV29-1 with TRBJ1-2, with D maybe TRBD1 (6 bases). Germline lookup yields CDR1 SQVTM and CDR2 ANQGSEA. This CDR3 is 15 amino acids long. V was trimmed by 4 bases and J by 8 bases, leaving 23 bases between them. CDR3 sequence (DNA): TGCAGCGTTGTTCCCGAAATCGACAGGTTGGAAGGCTACACCTTC. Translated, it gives CSVVPEIDRLEGYTF.

The CDR3: CASSLVGLNEKLFF. DNA for the CDR3: TGTGCCAGCAGTTTAGTGGGGCTTAATGAAAAACTGTTTTTT. The V call is TRBV27, the J call TRBJ1-4; maybe TRBD1 (5 bases). Germline lookup yields CDR1 MNHEY and CDR2 SMNVEV (reference sequence). With 2 bases removed from V and 4 bases from J, the gap between germline ends came to 8 bases. This CDR3 comprises 14 residues.

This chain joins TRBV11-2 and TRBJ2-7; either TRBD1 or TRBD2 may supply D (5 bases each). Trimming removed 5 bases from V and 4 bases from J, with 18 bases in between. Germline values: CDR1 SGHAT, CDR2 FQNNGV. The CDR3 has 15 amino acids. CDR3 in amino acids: CASSGGRNPPYEQYF. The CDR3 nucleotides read TGTGCCAGCAGCGGGGGACGGAACCCACCTTACGAGCAGTACTTC. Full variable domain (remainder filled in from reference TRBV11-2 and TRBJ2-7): EAGVAQSPRYKIIEKRQSVAFWCNPISGHATLYWYQQILGQGPKLLIQFQNNGVVDDSQLPKDRFSAERLKGVDSTLKIQPAKLEDSAVYLCASSGGRNPPYEQYFGPGTRLTVT.

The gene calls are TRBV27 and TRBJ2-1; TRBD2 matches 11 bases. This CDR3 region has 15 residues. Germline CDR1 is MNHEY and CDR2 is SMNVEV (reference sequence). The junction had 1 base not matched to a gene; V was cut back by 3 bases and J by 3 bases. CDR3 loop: CASSFGTSGYNEQFF. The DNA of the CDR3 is TGTGCCAGCAGTTTCGGGACTAGCGGCTACAATGAGCAGTTCTTC.

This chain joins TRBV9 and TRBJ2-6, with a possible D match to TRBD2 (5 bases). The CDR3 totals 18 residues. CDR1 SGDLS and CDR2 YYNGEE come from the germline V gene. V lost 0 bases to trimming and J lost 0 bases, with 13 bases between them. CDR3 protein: CASSVVSERASGANVLTF. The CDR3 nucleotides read TGTGCCAGCAGCGTAGTATCAGAGAGGGCCTCTGGGGCCAACGTCCTGACTTTC. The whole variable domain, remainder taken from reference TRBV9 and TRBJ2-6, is DSGVTQTPKHLITATGQRVTLRCSPRSGDLSVYWYQQSLDQGLQFLIQYYNGEERAKGNILERFSAQQFPDLHSELNLSSLELGDSALYFCASSVVSERASGANVLTFGAGSRLTVL.

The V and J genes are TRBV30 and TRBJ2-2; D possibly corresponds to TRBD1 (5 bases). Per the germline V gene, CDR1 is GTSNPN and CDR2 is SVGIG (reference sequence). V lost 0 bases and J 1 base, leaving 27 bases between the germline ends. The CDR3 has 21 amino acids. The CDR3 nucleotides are TGTGCCTGGAGTGTGTCCTCTTTGGGGCAGAACCTCAGACGGAACACCGGGGAGCTGTTTTTT. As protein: CAWSVSSLGQNLRRNTGELFF.

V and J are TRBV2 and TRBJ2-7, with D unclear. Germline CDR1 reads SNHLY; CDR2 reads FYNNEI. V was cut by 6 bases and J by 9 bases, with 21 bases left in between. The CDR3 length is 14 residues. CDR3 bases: TGTGCCAGCAGCCAGCATGCCTTTCGGTTCGGGCAGTACTTC. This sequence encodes CASSQHAFRFGQYF.

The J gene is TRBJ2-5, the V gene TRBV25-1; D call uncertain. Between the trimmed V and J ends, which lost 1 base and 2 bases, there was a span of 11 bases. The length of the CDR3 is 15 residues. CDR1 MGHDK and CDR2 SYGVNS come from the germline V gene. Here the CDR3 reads CASSESSRVQETQYF. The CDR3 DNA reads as TGTGCCAGCAGTGAATCGTCAAGGGTACAAGAGACCCAGTACTTC.

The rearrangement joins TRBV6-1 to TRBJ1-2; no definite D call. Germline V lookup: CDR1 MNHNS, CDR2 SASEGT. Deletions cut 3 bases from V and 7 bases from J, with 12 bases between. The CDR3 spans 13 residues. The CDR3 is CASSELELGGYTF. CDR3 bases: TGTGCCAGCAGTGAGCTGGAGCTGGGTGGCTACACCTTC.

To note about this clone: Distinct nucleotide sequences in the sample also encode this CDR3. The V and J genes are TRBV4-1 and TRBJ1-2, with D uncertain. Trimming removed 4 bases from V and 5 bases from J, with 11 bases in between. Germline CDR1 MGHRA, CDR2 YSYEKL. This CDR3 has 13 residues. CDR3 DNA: TGCGCCAGCAGCCCATCGGCAGGTTATGGCTACACCTTC. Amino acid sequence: CASSPSAGYGYTF.

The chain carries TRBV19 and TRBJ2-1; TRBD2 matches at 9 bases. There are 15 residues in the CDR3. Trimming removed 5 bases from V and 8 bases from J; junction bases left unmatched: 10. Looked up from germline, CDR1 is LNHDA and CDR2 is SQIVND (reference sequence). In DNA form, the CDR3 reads TGTGCCAGTAGTCCCTGGGTAGCGGGAGAAGATGAGCAGTTCTTC. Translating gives CASSPWVAGEDEQFF.

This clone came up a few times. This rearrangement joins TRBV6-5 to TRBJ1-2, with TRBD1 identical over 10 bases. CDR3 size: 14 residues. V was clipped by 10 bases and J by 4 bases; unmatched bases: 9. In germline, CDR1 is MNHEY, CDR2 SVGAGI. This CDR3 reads CATKTGQGGYGYTF. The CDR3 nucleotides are TGTGCCACAAAGACCGGACAGGGGGGCTATGGCTACACCTTC.

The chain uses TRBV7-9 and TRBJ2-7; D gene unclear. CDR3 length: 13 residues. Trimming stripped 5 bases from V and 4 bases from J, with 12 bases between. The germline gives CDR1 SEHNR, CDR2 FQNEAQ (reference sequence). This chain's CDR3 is CASSPRWGYEQYF. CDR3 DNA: TGTGCCAGCAGCCCCCGGTGGGGTTACGAGCAGTACTTC.

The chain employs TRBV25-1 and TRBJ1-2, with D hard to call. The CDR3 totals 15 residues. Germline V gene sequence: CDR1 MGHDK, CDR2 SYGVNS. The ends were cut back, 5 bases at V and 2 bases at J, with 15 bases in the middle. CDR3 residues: CASSSSVGSNYGYTF. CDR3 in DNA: TGTGCCAGCAGTTCCTCCGTGGGTTCCAACTATGGCTACACCTTC.

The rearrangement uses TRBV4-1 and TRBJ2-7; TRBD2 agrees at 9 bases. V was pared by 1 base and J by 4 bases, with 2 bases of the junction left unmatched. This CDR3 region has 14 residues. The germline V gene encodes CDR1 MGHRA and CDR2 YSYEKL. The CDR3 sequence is CASSQVAGAYEQYF. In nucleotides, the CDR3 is TGCGCCAGCAGCCAAGTAGCGGGAGCTTACGAGCAGTACTTC.

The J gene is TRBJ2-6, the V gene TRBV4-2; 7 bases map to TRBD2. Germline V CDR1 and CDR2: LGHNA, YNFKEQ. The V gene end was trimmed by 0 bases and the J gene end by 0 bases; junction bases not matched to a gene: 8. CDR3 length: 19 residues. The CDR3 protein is CASSQDYSGIYSGANVLTF. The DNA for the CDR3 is TGTGCCAGCAGCCAAGATTACAGCGGGATCTACTCTGGGGCCAACGTCCTGACTTTC.